This TCR beta chain was captured by sequencing in a study of cytomegalovirus exposure and HLA in healthy donors. A word on this clone: One end of the junction varies from germline; a read error may be responsible.

Germline V CDR1 and CDR2: SEHNR, FQNEAQ (reference sequence). This CDR3 has 14 amino acids. The study ran its PCR with 60 Vbeta and 13 Jbeta primers. Only in-frame clones appear in the TCRdb table, and some are missing; sequencing was by immunoSEQ multiplex PCR. The data show about 140,000 clones, approximately 80% seen once. The chain combines TRBV7-9 with TRBJ1-2; weak D call: TRBD1 (5 bases). Input material: PBMCs. The receptor was isolated from a middle-aged man in good health and CMV-seronegative. Here the CDR3 reads CSSRQDSGDYGYTF. In DNA, the CDR3 is TGTTCCAGCAGACAAGACAGCGGGGACTATGGCTACACCTTC.